In its sample, the clone carrying this T cell receptor (beta chain) was seen many times. The data were taken from a study of CD8 T cells in ankylosing spondylitis. TCRdb analysed the 5' RACE reads with MiXCR anew, one entry per CDR3 protein. The table has about 320,000 distinct CDR3 sequences, 11% seen once. The V and J ends lost 4 bases and 2 bases respectively, with 18 bases between them. This CDR3 has 16 amino acids. CDR1 is SGHRS, CDR2 YFSETQ, per germline. The chain has TRBV5-1 and TRBJ1-2; perhaps TRBD1 as D (6 bases). The sequence derives from a female donor with ankylosing spondylitis or in good health (not recorded which). Sample: blood, either unsorted or a sorted T cell fraction (not recorded which). For the CDR3, the DNA is TGCGCCAGCAGCCCCCGTGCCTCACAGGGAAACTATGGCTACACCTTC. It translates to CASSPRASQGNYGYTF.